These 16 T cell receptor beta chains were all obtained from the same sample, sequenced in a study of regulatory T cells in long-lasting Graves disease. Building the TCR beta libraries relied on iRepertoire HTBI primers, and CDR3 regions underwent Arm-PCR. TCRdb reprocessed the multiplex PCR reads with MiXCR, giving one entry per CDR3 protein. The sample carries under 450,000 distinct CDR3 sequences, roughly 23% recorded once. Time point specified: persistent/refractory GD, antithyroid drugs over 5 years with positive TRAb. From PBMCs, RNA was extracted and then used to make the TCR library. Source: peripheral blood mononuclear cells (PBMCs), taken when the disease was refractory, from a patient treated with antithyroid drugs. The source is a woman aged 40 to 49 with Graves disease.

With respect to this clonotype: The DNA is left out, because the CDR3 cannot be placed on it with certainty; the CDR3 is given as TCRdb lists it. This chain joins TRBV2 and TRBJ1-2; TRBD1 is the table's D call and was not checked against the DNA. Including both end residues, the CDR3 is 17 amino acids long. Germline V lookup: CDR1 SNHLY, CDR2 FYNNEI. CDR3: CASSLDPVGRGIYGHTF.

This clonotype was detected only a few times. The chain couples TRBV30 to TRBJ2-2; unclear D gene. CDR1 GTSNPN and CDR2 SVGIG come from the germline V gene (reference sequence). The CDR3 runs 14 residues. V was clipped by 4 bases and J by 1 base, with 10 bases between them. The CDR3 region is CAWNSVMNTGELFF. Written as DNA, the CDR3 is TGTGCCTGGAATTCCGTCATGAACACCGGGGAGCTGTTTTTT.

This chain joins TRBV20-1 and TRBJ1-4; D gene ambiguous. Trimming cost V 3 bases and J 3 bases, with 8 bases left between them. Germline V gene data show CDR1 as DFQATT and CDR2 as SNEGSKA (reference sequence). There are 13 residues in the CDR3. CDR3: CSARGRANEKLFF. In DNA, the CDR3 is TGCAGTGCTAGGGGTAGGGCTAATGAAAAACTGTTTTTT.

This clonotype was observed a few times. The rearrangement links TRBV6-2 or TRBV6-3 to TRBJ1-2; the match to TRBD1 covers 7 bases. The J segment lost 2 bases and the V segment lost 6 bases, leaving 3 bases of the junction unmatched. The CDR3 runs 13 residues. CDR1 MNHEY and CDR2 SVGEGT come from the germline V gene. CDR3 residues: CASRGTANYGYTF. In nucleotides, the CDR3 is TGTGCCAGCAGGGGGACAGCCAACTATGGCTACACCTTC.

V is TRBV13 and J is TRBJ2-1; D remains unclear. The CDR3 consists of 13 residues. V lost 4 bases and J 6 bases, leaving 10 bases between the germline ends. Germline V gene data show CDR1 as PRHDT and CDR2 as FYEKMQ (reference sequence). CDR3 protein: CASSSPRGNEQFF. For the CDR3, the DNA is TGTGCCAGCAGCTCTCCGCGAGGCAATGAGCAGTTCTTC. The variable domain in full, with the rest retrieved from reference TRBV13 and TRBJ2-1, is AAGVIQSPRHLIKEKRETATLKCYPIPRHDTVYWYQQGPGQDPQFLISFYEKMQSDKGSIPDRFSAQQFSDYHSELNMSSLELGDSALYFCASSSPRGNEQFFGPGTRLTVL.

This clonotype was seen ten or more times. This chain connects TRBV6-1 to TRBJ1-1; TRBD1 agrees at 8 bases. This CDR3 spans 15 amino acids. The trim removed 7 bases at V and 1 base at J, leaving 8 bases unmatched. Germline lookup yields CDR1 MNHNS and CDR2 SASEGT. The CDR3, as DNA: TGTGCCAGCATTCTACTGACAGGGGAGAACACTGAAGCTTTCTTT. This encodes CASILLTGENTEAFF.

This clonotype was counted many times. The chain carries TRBV3-1 and TRBJ2-5; D is possibly TRBD2 (5 bases). Trimming cost V 3 bases and J 0 bases, with 14 bases left between them. Per the germline V gene, CDR1 is LGHDT and CDR2 is YNNKEL (reference sequence). The CDR3 has 16 residues. In DNA, the CDR3 is TGTGCCAGCAGCCACCTGAGCGGAAGGGACCAAGAGACCCAGTACTTC. Its translation is CASSHLSGRDQETQYF.

The chain carries TRBV20-1 and TRBJ2-1; TRBD1 aligns across 7 bases. Germline CDR1 is DFQATT and CDR2 is SNEGSKA (reference sequence). V shed 8 bases, J shed 3 bases, and the junction held 4 bases outside the gene matches. The CDR3 sequence is 12 residues long. The CDR3 DNA follows: TGCAGTATTGACAGGGACTACAATGAGCAGTTCTTC. This encodes CSIDRDYNEQFF.

This clonotype was recorded once. The V gene is TRBV7-9, the J gene TRBJ2-2; D may be TRBD2 (5 bases). V lost 1 base, J lost 1 base, and 13 bases lay in between. The CDR3 has 17 amino acids. CDR1 and CDR2 (germline): SEHNR, FQNEAQ (reference sequence). The CDR3 nucleotides read TGTGCCAGCAGCTTAGACGCCCTGAGGGAGAACACCGGGGAGCTGTTTTTT. This sequence encodes CASSLDALRENTGELFF. Based on the CDR3 plus reference TRBV7-9 and TRBJ2-2, the full variable domain is DTGVSQNPRHKITKRGQNVTFRCDPISEHNRLYWYRQTLGQGPEFLTYFQNEAQLEKSRLLSDRFSAERPKGSFSTLEIQRTEQGDSAMYLCASSLDALRENTGELFFGEGSRLTVL.

The V and J genes are TRBV6-5 and TRBJ1-1; tentative D call: TRBD1 (6 bases). Per germline, CDR1 MNHEY and CDR2 SVGAGI. Trimming removed 4 bases from V and 4 bases from J, with 13 bases in between. The CDR3 consists of 14 residues. CDR3 DNA sequence: TGTGCCAGCAGTTGGGGGGCCTTGGTCACTGAAGCTTTCTTT. This sequence encodes CASSWGALVTEAFF.

This clonotype was seen many times. The chain has TRBV28 and TRBJ1-1, with D hard to call. There are 13 residues in the CDR3. Germline V CDR1 and CDR2: MDHEN, SYDVKM. V was cut by 1 base and J by 0 bases, with 3 bases left in between. In DNA form, the CDR3 reads TGTGCCAGCAGTTTATTCTTGAACACTGAAGCTTTCTTT. It translates to CASSLFLNTEAFF.

The chain couples TRBV9 to TRBJ2-7, with 7 positions matching TRBD1. The CDR3 length is 14 residues. The germline V gene has CDR1 SGDLS and CDR2 YYNGEE. V shed 3 bases and J 2 bases; nucleotides not matched to a gene: 5. The CDR3 loop reads CASSAGTATYEQYF. The DNA of the CDR3 is TGTGCCAGCAGCGCCGGGACAGCTACCTACGAGCAGTACTTC.

This clonotype was detected a few times. The rearrangement joins TRBV25-1 to TRBJ1-6, with D uncertain. This CDR3 comprises 16 residues. CDR1 and CDR2 from the germline V gene are MGHDK and SYGVNS. V was pared by 1 base and J by 7 bases, with 14 bases between. The CDR3 sequence is CASSESFGIENSPLHF. CDR3 nucleotide sequence: TGTGCCAGCAGTGAATCATTCGGTATCGAGAATTCACCCCTCCACTTT.

The chain has TRBV7-2 and TRBJ2-2; D may be TRBD2 (6 bases). V was cut by 1 base and J by 0 bases, with 12 bases left in between. CDR1 is SGHTA and CDR2 is FQGNSA in the germline V gene. This CDR3 has 17 residues. The CDR3 reads CASSLGEDTANTGELFF. In DNA, the CDR3 is TGTGCCAGCAGCTTAGGGGAGGACACGGCGAACACCGGGGAGCTGTTTTTT.

This clonotype was recorded at least ten times. The chain is built from TRBV20-1 and TRBJ2-7; 10 bases match TRBD1. V gave up 3 bases and J gave up 5 bases; unmatched junction bases: 4. The CDR3 is 13 amino acids. Germline CDR1 DFQATT, CDR2 SNEGSKA (reference sequence). CDR3 sequence (DNA): TGCAGTGCTAGGAGGGGACAGGGGAACGAGCAGTACTTC. It encodes CSARRGQGNEQYF.

The sample holds many counts of this clonotype. The V and J genes are TRBV6-1 and TRBJ2-5; perhaps TRBD2 as D (6 bases). Germline assignment: CDR1 MNHNS and CDR2 SASEGT. The CDR3 is 15 amino acids. V was trimmed by 5 bases and J by 3 bases, leaving 16 bases between them. CDR3 protein: CASSPEEGRKETQYF. The CDR3 DNA is TGTGCCAGCAGTCCCGAGGAGGGGCGGAAAGAGACCCAGTACTTC.